What follows is one TCR beta chain and its context. This sample also contains other DNA sequences that code for the same CDR3. The sample originates from a study of blood T cell repertoires in COVID-19. Measured with immunoSEQ multiplex PCR; TCRdb has only the in-frame clones, and not every one. The sample has approximately 490,000 clones, around nine tenths seen once; the top ten hold around 8%. The V gene's germline CDR1 is SGHNT and CDR2 YENEEA. The CDR3 length is 15 residues. With 2 bases clipped from V and 4 bases from J, the junction kept 7 bases outside the gene matches. The clonotype comes from a woman in her fifties or sixties who had recovered from COVID-19. J is TRBJ1-1 and V is TRBV11-3; 7 bases map to TRBD1. Sequencing was carried out using PBMCs or T cells enriched from blood (not recorded which). DNA of the CDR3: TGTGCCAGCAGCTTAACGGGGCAGGGGGGCACTGAAGCTTTCTTT. It encodes CASSLTGQGGTEAFF.